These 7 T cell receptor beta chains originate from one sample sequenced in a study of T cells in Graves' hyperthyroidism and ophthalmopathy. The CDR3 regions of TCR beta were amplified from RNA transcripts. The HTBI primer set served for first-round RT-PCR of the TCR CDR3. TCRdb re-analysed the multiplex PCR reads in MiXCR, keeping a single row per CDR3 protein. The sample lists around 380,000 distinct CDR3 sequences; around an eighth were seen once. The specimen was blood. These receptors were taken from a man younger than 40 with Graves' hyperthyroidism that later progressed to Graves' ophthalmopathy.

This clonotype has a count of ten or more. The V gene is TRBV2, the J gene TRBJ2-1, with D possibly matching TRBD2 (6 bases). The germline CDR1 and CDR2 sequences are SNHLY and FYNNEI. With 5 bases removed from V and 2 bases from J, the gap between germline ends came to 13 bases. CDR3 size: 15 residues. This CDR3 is CASSSQRAPYNEQFF. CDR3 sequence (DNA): TGTGCCAGCAGTTCTCAGCGGGCCCCCTACAATGAGCAGTTCTTC.

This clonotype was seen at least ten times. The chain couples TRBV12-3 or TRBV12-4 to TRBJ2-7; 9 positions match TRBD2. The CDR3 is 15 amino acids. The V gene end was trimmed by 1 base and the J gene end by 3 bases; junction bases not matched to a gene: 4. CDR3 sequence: CASSLGGGALYEQYF. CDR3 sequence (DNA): TGTGCCAGCAGTTTAGGCGGGGGGGCCCTCTACGAGCAGTACTTC.

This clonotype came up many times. The CDR3 spells CASSLRWDRVHEQYF. As DNA, the CDR3 is TGCGCCAGCAGCTTGCGATGGGACAGGGTTCACGAGCAGTACTTC. The chain is built from TRBV5-1 and TRBJ2-7, with 9 nucleotides matching TRBD1. V shed 1 base, J shed 5 bases, and the junction held 7 bases outside the gene matches. Germline V CDR1 and CDR2: SGHRS, YFSETQ. The CDR3 loop spans 15 amino acids. The full variable domain, completed using reference TRBV5-1 and TRBJ2-7, is KAGVTQTPRYLIKTRGQQVTLSCSPISGHRSVSWYQQTPGQGLQFLFEYFSETQRNKGNFPGRFSGRQFSNSRSEMNVSTLELGDSALYLCASSLRWDRVHEQYFGPGTRLTVT.

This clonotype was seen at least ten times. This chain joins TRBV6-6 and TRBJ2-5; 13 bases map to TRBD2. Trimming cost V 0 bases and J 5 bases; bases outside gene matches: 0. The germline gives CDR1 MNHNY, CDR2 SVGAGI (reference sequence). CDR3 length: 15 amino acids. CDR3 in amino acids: CASSYSTSGGETQYF. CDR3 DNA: TGTGCCAGCAGTTACTCGACTAGCGGGGGGGAGACCCAGTACTTC.

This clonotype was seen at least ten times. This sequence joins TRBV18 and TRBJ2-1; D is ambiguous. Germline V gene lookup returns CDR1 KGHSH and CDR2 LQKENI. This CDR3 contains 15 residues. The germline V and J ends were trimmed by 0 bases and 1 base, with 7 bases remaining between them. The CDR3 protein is CASSPPVRSYNEQFF. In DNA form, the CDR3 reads TGTGCCAGCTCACCACCCGTCAGGTCCTACAATGAGCAGTTCTTC.

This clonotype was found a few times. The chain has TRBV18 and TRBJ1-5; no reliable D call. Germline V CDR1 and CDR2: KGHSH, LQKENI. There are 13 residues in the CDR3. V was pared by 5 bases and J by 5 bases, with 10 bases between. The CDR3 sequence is CASSGGRDQPQHF. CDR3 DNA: TGTGCCAGCTCAGGAGGGAGGGATCAGCCCCAGCATTTT.

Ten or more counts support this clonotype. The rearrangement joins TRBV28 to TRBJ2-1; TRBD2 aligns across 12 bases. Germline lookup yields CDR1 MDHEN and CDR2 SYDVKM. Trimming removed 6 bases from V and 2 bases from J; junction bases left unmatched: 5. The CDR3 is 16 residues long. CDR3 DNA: TGTGCCAGCAGCTTAGGACTAGCGGGGACCTACAATGAGCAGTTCTTC. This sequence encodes CASSLGLAGTYNEQFF.